The rows below give T cell receptor beta chains drawn from one sample of a study of blood T cells in healthy people across ages. Via MiXCR, TCRdb re-called the 5' RACE reads, giving one row per CDR3 protein. The data show approximately 850,000 distinct CDR3 sequences, 58% seen once. The sample taken for sequencing was blood. All receptors derive from a man younger than 45 in good health. The CDR3 runs from the conserved cysteine through the conserved F or W. D genes are given only for firm matches. Clone size, where shown, is once, few, many, or a class for clones that have expanded.

j_call cdr3_length clone_size v_call d_call cdr3_aa
TRBJ1-1 15 . TRBV28 . CASIGTNLNWGSAFF
TRBJ2-1 15 few TRBV28 TRBD2 CASSLGTLGGDEQFF
TRBJ2-1 16 once TRBV13 . CASSLGVEGTYNEQFF
TRBJ2-1 17 . TRBV7-8 TRBD2 CASSLTRLAAWYNEQFF
TRBJ1-2 12 few TRBV29-1 TRBD1 CSVDSGGEGYTF
TRBJ1-1 15 few TRBV20-1 . CSARVRGGVDTEAFF
TRBJ1-1 15 . TRBV5-1 . CASSYSGGMNTEAFF
TRBJ2-5 14 . TRBV14 . CASSLRGSGNEQYF
TRBJ1-2 16 . TRBV7-9 TRBD1 CASSQAKTGSNYGYTF
TRBJ2-1 15 few TRBV20-1 TRBD2 CSARDTSGLGFEQFF
. 13 . TRBV9 . CASSGTNQETQYF
TRBJ1-2 12 few TRBV29-1 TRBD1 CSGKQGNYGYTF
TRBJ2-1 15 . TRBV3-1 . CASSQGNSRDLEQFF
TRBJ2-7 12 . TRBV2 . CAGETESYEQYF
TRBJ2-3 16 few TRBV4-2 TRBD2 CASSAAGTRETDTQYF
TRBJ2-3 19 . TRBV7-2 TRBD2 CASSLTPGLAGTSTDTQYF
TRBJ2-7 11 . TRBV20-1 . CSAEGGREQYF
TRBJ2-1 14 . TRBV29-1 TRBD2 CSGVAGGPYNEQFF
TRBJ2-4 17 . TRBV7-2 . CASSLLFGHLAKNIQYF
. 14 few TRBV20-1 . CSAPTRLGKYEQYF
TRBJ2-5 15 . TRBV20-1 . CSARVWPITQETQYF
TRBJ2-4 16 once TRBV4-1 . CASSQVELLAKNIQYF
TRBJ1-2 14 . TRBV20-1 . CSARLWGSNYGYTF
TRBJ2-1 15 . TRBV20-1 . CSALDGTLVSDEQFF
TRBJ2-3 15 . TRBV7-7 TRBD2 CASSPGTSHADTQYF
TRBJ1-1 13 . TRBV28 . CATRGQRGTEAFF
. 13 . TRBV10-3 . CAISDTTVYEQYF
. 14 . TRBV20-1 TRBD2 CSARDGSGNAEQYF
TRBJ2-1 16 . TRBV7-9 . CASSSPGPGRLDEQFF
TRBJ2-7 13 . TRBV12-3/TRBV12-4 . CASSVGMGYEQYF
TRBJ2-3 14 few TRBV29-1 . CSVDQPYNSYTQYF
TRBJ2-7 15 . TRBV7-2 . CASSLFWRGPNEQYF
TRBJ2-1 15 once TRBV7-2 TRBD2 CASSIPGLLEDEQFF
TRBJ2-1 13 once TRBV14 . CASSQDYGDEQFF
TRBJ2-6 16 . TRBV6-2/TRBV6-3 . CASSGLAAPGANVLTF
TRBJ2-7 14 . TRBV10-3 . CAISVASSSYEQYF
TRBJ2-5 16 few TRBV7-6 TRBD1 CASSLAGTGPGKTQYF
TRBJ2-4 13 . TRBV29-1 . CSVEVLAKNIQYF
TRBJ2-7 15 . TRBV29-1 . CSVRWGGTGNYEQYF
TRBJ2-3 12 . TRBV12-3/TRBV12-4 . CASRIGPDTQYF
TRBJ2-7 16 . TRBV29-1 . CSAKSGTINPEYEQYF
. 16 . TRBV11-2 . CASSQGYRISNCEQYF
TRBJ2-5 16 . TRBV4-3 . CASSRAGRGPQETQYF